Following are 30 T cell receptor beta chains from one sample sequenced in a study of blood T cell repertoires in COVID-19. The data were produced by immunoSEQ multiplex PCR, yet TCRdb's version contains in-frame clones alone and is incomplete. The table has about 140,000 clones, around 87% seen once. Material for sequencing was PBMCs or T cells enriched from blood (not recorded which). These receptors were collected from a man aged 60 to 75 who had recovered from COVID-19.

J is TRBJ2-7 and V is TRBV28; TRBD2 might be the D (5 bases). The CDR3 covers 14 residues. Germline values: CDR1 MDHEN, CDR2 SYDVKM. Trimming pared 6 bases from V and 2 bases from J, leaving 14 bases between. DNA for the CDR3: TGTGCCAGCAGGGAAGGAGGCCGGGCCTACGAGCAGTACTTC. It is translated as CASREGGRAYEQYF.

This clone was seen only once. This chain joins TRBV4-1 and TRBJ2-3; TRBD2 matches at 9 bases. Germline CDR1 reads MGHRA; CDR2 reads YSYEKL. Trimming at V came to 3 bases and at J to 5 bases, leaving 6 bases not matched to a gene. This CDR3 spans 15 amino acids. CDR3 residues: CASSQPGLAIDTQYF. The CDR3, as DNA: TGCGCCAGCAGCCAGCCGGGACTAGCAATAGATACGCAGTATTTT.

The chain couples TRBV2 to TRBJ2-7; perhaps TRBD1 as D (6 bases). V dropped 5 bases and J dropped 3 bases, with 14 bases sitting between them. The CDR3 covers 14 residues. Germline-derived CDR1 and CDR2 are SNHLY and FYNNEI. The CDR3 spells CASSPNNRDYEQYF. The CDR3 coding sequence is TGTGCCAGCAGTCCTAACAACAGGGACTACGAGCAGTACTTC.

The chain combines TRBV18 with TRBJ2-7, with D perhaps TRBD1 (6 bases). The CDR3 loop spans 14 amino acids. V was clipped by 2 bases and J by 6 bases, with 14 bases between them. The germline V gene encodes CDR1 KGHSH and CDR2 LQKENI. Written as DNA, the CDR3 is TGTGCCAGCTCACCAGAGGCAGGGACAAGCGAGCAGTACTTC. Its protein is CASSPEAGTSEQYF.

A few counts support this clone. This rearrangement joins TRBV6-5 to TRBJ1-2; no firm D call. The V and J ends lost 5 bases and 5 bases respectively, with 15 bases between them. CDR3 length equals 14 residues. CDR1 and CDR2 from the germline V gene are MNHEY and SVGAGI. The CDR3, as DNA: TGTGCCAGCAGTCTGGAGTCCGGCTCTTATGGCTACACCTTC. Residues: CASSLESGSYGYTF.

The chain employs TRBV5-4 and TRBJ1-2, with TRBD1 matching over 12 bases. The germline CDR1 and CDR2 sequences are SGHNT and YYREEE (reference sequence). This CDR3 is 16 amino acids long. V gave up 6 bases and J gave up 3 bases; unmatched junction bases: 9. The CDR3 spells CASTRVGQGAYYGYTF. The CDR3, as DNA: TGTGCCAGCACTCGGGTGGGACAGGGGGCGTACTATGGCTACACCTTC.

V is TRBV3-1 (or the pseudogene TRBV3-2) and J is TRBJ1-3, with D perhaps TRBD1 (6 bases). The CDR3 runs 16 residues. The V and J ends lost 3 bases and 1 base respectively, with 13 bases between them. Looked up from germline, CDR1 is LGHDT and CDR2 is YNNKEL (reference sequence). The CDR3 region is CASSQFPTGSGNTIYF. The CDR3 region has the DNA TGTGCCAGCAGCCAGTTCCCGACAGGATCTGGAAACACCATATATTTT.

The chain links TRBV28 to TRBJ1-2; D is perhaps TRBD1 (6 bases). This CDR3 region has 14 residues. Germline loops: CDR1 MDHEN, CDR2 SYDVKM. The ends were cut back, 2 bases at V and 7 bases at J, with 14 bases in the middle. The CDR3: CASSLPQGWSGYTF. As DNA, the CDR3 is TGTGCCAGCAGTTTACCACAGGGTTGGAGTGGCTACACCTTC.

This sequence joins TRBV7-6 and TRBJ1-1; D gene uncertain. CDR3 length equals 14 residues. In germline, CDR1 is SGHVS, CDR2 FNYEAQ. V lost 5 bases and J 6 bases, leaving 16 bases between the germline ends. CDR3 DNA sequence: TGTGCCAGCAGCCCCTATAACAGCCGACCTGAAGCTTTCTTT. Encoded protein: CASSPYNSRPEAFF.

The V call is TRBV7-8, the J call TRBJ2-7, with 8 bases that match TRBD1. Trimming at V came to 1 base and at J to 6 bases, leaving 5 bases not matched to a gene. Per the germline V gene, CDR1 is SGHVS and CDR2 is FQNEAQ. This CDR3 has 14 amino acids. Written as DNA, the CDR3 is TGTGCCAGCAGCTTAGGGACAGGGTTGGGCGAGCAGTACTTC. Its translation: CASSLGTGLGEQYF.

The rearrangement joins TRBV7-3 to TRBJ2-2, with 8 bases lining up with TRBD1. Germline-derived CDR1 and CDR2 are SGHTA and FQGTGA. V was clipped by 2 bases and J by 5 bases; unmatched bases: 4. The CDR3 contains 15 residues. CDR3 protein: CASSLQQGETGELFF. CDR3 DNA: TGTGCCAGCAGCTTACAACAGGGGGAAACCGGGGAGCTGTTTTTT.

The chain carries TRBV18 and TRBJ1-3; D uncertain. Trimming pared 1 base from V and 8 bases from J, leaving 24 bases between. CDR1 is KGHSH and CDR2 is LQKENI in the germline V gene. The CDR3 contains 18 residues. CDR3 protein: CASSPLSRPTQSGYTIYF. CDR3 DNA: TGTGCCAGCTCACCACTGTCCCGTCCTACACAATCGGGATACACCATATATTTT.

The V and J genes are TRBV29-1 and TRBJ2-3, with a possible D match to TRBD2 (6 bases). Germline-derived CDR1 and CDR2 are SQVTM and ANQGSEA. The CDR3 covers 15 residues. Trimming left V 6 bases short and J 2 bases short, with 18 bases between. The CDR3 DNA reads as TGCAGCGTGCGAGGGGACTCGTGGGACACAGATACGCAGTATTTT. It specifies CSVRGDSWDTDTQYF.

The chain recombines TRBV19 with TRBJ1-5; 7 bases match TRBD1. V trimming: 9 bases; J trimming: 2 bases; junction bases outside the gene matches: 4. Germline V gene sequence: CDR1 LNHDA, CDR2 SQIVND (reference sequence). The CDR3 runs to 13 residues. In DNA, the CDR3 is TGTGCCAGCCATGGACAGGGCAATCAGCCCCAGCATTTT. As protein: CASHGQGNQPQHF.

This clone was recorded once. CDR3 coding DNA: TGTGCCAGCAGTTACCAGGACAGAGTATACGAGCAGTACTTC. Its translation is CASSYQDRVYEQYF. The chain combines TRBV6-5 with TRBJ2-7, with D perhaps TRBD1 (6 bases). The CDR3 consists of 14 residues. Trimming stripped 2 bases from V and 4 bases from J, with 12 bases between. Germline loops: CDR1 MNHEY, CDR2 SVGAGI.

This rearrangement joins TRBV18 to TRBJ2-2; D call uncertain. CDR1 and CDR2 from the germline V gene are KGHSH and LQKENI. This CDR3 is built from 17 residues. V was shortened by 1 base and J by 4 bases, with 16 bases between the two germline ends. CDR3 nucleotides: TGTGCCAGCTCACCACTGAGTCTTCGCGGAGCCACCGGGGAGCTGTTTTTT. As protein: CASSPLSLRGATGELFF.

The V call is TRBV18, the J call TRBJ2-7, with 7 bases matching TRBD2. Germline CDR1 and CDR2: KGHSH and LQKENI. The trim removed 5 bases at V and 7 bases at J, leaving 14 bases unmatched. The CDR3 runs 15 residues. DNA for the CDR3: TGTGCCAGCTCAAGGAGCGGGAACGCCGGGAAAGAGCAGTACTTC. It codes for CASSRSGNAGKEQYF.

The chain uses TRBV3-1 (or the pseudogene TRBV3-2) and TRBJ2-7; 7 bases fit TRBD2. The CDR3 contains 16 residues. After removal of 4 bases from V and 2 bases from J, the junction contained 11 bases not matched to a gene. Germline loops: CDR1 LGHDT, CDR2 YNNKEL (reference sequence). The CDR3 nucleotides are TGTGCCAGCAGCCCCTTTTCGGGGGGAGATACCTACGAGCAGTACTTC. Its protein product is CASSPFSGGDTYEQYF.

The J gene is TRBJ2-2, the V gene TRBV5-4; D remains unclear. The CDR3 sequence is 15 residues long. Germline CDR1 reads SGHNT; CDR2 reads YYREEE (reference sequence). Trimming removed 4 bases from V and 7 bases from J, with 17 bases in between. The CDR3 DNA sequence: TGTGCCAGCAGCCCCGACACGCGAAGTTTCGGGGAGCTGTTTTTT. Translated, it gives CASSPDTRSFGELFF.

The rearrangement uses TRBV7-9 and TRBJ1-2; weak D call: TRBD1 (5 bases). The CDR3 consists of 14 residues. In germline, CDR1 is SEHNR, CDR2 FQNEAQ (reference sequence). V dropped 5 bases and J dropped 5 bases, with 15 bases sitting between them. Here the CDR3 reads CASSPGGGRYGYTF. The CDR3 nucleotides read TGTGCCAGCAGCCCCGGCGGGGGACGGTATGGCTACACCTTC.

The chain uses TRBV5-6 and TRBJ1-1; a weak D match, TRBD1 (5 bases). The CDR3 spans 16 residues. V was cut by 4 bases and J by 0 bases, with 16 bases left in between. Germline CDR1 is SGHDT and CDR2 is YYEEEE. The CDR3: CASSRRRQIMNTEAFF. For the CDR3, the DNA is TGTGCCAGCAGCCGAAGACGACAGATAATGAACACTGAAGCTTTCTTT.

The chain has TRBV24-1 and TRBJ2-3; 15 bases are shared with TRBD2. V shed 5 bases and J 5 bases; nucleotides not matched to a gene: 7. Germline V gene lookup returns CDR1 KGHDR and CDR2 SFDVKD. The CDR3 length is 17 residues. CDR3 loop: CATSGAGLAGGRDTQYF. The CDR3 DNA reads TGTGCCACCAGTGGGGCGGGACTAGCGGGGGGAAGAGATACGCAGTATTTT.

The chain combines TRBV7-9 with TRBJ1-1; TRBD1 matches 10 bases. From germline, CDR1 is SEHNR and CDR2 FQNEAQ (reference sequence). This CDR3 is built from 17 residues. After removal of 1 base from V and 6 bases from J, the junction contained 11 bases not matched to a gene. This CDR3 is CASSLVGAGTGVPEAFF. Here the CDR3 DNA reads TGTGCCAGCAGCTTAGTGGGGGCCGGGACAGGGGTACCTGAAGCTTTCTTT.

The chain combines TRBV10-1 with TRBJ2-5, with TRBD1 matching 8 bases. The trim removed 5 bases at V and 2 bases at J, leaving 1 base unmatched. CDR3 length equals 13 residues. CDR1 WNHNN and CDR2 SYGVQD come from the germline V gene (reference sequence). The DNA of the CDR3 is TGCGCCAGCAGTCGGACAGGGCAAGAGACCCAGTACTTC. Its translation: CASSRTGQETQYF.

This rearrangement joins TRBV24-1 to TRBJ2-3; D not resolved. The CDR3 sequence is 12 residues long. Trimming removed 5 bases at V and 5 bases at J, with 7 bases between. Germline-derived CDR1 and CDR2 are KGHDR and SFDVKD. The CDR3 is CATSVAGDTQYF. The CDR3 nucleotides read TGTGCCACCAGTGTGGCAGGAGATACGCAGTATTTT.

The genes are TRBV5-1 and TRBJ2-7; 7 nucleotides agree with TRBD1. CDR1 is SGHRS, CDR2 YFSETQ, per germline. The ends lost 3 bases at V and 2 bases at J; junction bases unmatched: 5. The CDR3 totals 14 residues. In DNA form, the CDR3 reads TGCGCCAGCAGCTACGGACAGGAGACCTACGAGCAGTACTTC. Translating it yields CASSYGQETYEQYF.

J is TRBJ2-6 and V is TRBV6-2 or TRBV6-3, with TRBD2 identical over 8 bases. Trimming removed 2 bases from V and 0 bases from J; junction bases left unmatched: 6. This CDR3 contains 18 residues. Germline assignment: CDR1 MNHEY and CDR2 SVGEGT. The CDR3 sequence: CASSYGAGAISGANVLTF. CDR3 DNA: TGTGCCAGCAGTTACGGAGCGGGAGCCATCTCTGGGGCCAACGTCCTGACTTTC.

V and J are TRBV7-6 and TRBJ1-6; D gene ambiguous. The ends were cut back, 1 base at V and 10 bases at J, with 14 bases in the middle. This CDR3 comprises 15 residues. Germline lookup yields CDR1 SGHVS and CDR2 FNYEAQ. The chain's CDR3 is CASSLERGFRSPLHF. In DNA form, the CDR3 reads TGTGCCAGCAGCTTAGAACGGGGTTTTCGGTCACCCCTCCACTTT.

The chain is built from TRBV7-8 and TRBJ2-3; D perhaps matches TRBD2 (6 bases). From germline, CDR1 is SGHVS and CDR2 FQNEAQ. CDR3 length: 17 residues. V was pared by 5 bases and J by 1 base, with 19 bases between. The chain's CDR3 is CASSPLGFGTRTDTQYF. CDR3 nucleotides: TGTGCCAGCAGCCCCCTAGGGTTCGGGACTCGCACAGATACGCAGTATTTT.

CDR3 loop: CSASPTNTGELFF. The CDR3 DNA reads as TGCAGTGCTAGTCCCACGAACACCGGGGAGCTGTTTTTT. The V call is TRBV20-1, the J call TRBJ2-2; D not resolved. Trimming stripped 3 bases from V and 0 bases from J, with 5 bases between. Germline V gene sequence: CDR1 DFQATT, CDR2 SNEGSKA (reference sequence). The CDR3 has 13 amino acids.